The T cell receptor (beta chain) described here comes from a study of T cell clonotyping in hematopoietic cell transplantation. General study findings and limits: At the given depth, recipient repertoires were over 95% de novo clonotypes.

Sequencing used immunoSEQ multiplex PCR; TCRdb keeps in-frame clones, though not all of them. The sample yields roughly 9,300 clones, around 86% seen once. A remark on this clone: The antigen is undetermined.

The time point was: recipient sample about 28 days before transplant, after cytoreduction. This CDR3 comprises 15 residues. J gave up 0 bases and V 5 bases, and 3 bases lay outside the gene matches. Germline V gives CDR1 ENHRY, CDR2 SYGVKD. The clonotype was recovered from a woman between 45 and 65 years old with chronic myeloid leukemia. Some clones in this sample may be carry-over from other donors' samples. Sequences were derived from peripheral blood mononuclear cells, sampled before stem cell transplant. The chain links TRBV10-3 to TRBJ2-1; 8 bases agree with TRBD2. CDR3 region: CAISREGSSYNEQFF. The DNA for the CDR3 is TGTGCCATCAGTCGGGAGGGATCCTCCTACAATGAGCAGTTCTTC.